This T cell receptor beta chain comes out of a study of blood T cell repertoires in COVID-19. Study-wide background: Spain, Italy and the United States supplied samples that represented acute and convalescent COVID-19.

Produced via immunoSEQ multiplex PCR; TCRdb's table is partial and in-frame only. The sample yields about 210,000 clones, 92% seen once. Trimming cost V 10 bases and J 4 bases, with 10 bases left between them. The CDR3 extends over 11 amino acids. Germline V gene sequence: CDR1 MDHEN, CDR2 SYDVKM. The receptor was isolated from a man between 25 and 39 years old with acute or convalescent COVID-19. Sequencing was carried out using peripheral blood. The V and J genes are TRBV28 and TRBJ1-1; D gene ambiguous. CDR3 in amino acids: CATRGGTEAFF. The CDR3 DNA reads TGTGCCACTAGAGGAGGCACTGAAGCTTTCTTT.